This T cell receptor (beta chain) was identified during a study of identical twins. TCRdb re-analysed the 5' RACE reads in MiXCR, keeping a single row per CDR3 protein. The data hold 200,000 to 250,000 distinct CDR3 sequences, with 10% to 13% observed a single time. Study-wide results and caveats: Models, which agreed with sharing between unrelated individuals, nonetheless underestimated the out-of-frame TCR alpha sharing seen in monozygotic twins. It was possible that invariant MAIT and iNKT cells partly confounded the zero-insertion analyses.

There are many counts of this clonotype. The target antigen is unknown. The CDR3 covers 15 residues. Germline loops: CDR1 LNHNV, CDR2 YYDKDF (reference sequence). The V gene lost 0 bases and the J gene lost 6 bases, with 15 bases spanning the gap. Donors were all healthy Caucasians. This TCR was sampled from a man aged 50-60 years in good health. V gene TRBV15 combines with J gene TRBJ2-7; tentative D call: TRBD1 (6 bases). Sequencing was performed on memory T cells sorted from blood. This CDR3 is CATSRDSVGAREQYF. The CDR3 nucleotides are TGTGCCACCAGCAGAGACTCTGTGGGGGCCCGCGAGCAGTACTTC. The full variable domain, with the rest looked up from reference TRBV15 and TRBJ2-7, is DAMVIQNPRYQVTQFGKPVTLSCSQTLNHNVMYWYQQKSSQAPKLLFHYYDKDFNNEADTPDNFQSRRPNTSFCFLDIRSPGLGDTAMYLCATSRDSVGAREQYFGPGTRLTVT.